This passage covers 32 T cell receptor beta chains from one sample sequenced in a study of T cells after yellow fever vaccination. TCRdb called the 5' RACE reads again in MiXCR, with one record for every CDR3 protein. The sample lists 300,000 to 350,000 distinct CDR3 sequences, around 3.9% seen once, with more than 20% in the top ten. The sequences come from PBMCs, collected 5 days after the yellow fever booster vaccination. The receptors derive from a man in his late teens or twenties who received the YFV17D yellow fever vaccine.

The sample holds a few counts of this clonotype. V usage is TRBV10-3 and J usage is TRBJ2-7; 11 positions match TRBD1. Germline loops: CDR1 ENHRY, CDR2 SYGVKD. The ends lost 6 bases at V and 3 bases at J; junction bases unmatched: 7. CDR3 size: 15 residues. This CDR3 is CAIRSGTGGFYEQYF. The CDR3 DNA reads as TGTGCCATCAGGTCAGGGACAGGGGGATTCTACGAGCAGTACTTC.

This clonotype was observed a few times. The chain uses TRBV27 and TRBJ1-1, with a possible D match to TRBD1 (6 bases). V lost 5 bases and J 7 bases, leaving 14 bases between the germline ends. There are 13 residues in the CDR3. Germline V gene lookup returns CDR1 MNHEY and CDR2 SMNVEV (reference sequence). The DNA of the CDR3 is TGTGCCAGCAGTCTAGAGGGGGTGAGTGAAGCTTTCTTT. This encodes CASSLEGVSEAFF.

CDR3 in DNA: TGTGCCAGCAGCTTAGCAATGGGGGTAGACGAGCAGTACTTC. Its translation is CASSLAMGVDEQYF. V and J are TRBV7-6 and TRBJ2-7; D tentatively reads TRBD1 or TRBD2 (5 bases each). This CDR3 contains 14 residues. V shed 0 bases and J shed 5 bases, with 11 bases lying between them. Germline CDR1 and CDR2: SGHVS and FNYEAQ.

The rearrangement uses TRBV29-1 and TRBJ2-3; 7 bases align to TRBD1. V shed 4 bases and J 7 bases; nucleotides not matched to a gene: 8. The CDR3 runs to 13 residues. Germline values: CDR1 SQVTM, CDR2 ANQGSEA. The CDR3, as DNA: TGCAGCGTTGGACCTGACAGGGCGAATACGCAGTATTTT. Its translation: CSVGPDRANTQYF.

There are a few counts of this clonotype. The CDR3 region has the DNA TGTGCCAGCGATTCCGGACCAGCTAAGGGCCTTACGCAGTATTTT. Protein sequence: CASDSGPAKGLTQYF. The rearrangement joins TRBV12-3 or TRBV12-4 to TRBJ2-3, with D unresolved. V dropped 8 bases and J dropped 8 bases, with 23 bases sitting between them. This CDR3 contains 15 residues.

This clonotype was recorded a few times. The CDR3 DNA sequence: TGCAGTGCTAGAGCCGGGGCGGCTAACTATGGCTACACCTTC. Its protein is CSARAGAANYGYTF. The V call is TRBV20-1, the J call TRBJ1-2; a possible D gene is TRBD1 (5 bases). The V end was cut by 1 base, the J end by 0 bases, with 9 bases between. Germline values: CDR1 DFQATT, CDR2 SNEGSKA (reference sequence). The CDR3 totals 14 residues.

This clonotype came up a few times. This sequence joins TRBV20-1 and TRBJ2-7, with D perhaps assigned TRBD1 or TRBD2 (5 bases each). The CDR3 extends over 13 amino acids. With 0 bases removed from V and 2 bases from J, the gap between germline ends came to 8 bases. Germline CDR1 DFQATT, CDR2 SNEGSKA (reference sequence). In DNA form, the CDR3 reads TGCAGTGCTAGAGATGAGGGGACCTACGAGCAGTACTTC. It is translated as CSARDEGTYEQYF.

This chain connects TRBV24-1 to TRBJ2-1; perhaps TRBD2 as D (6 bases). This CDR3 has 14 amino acids. Per germline, CDR1 KGHDR and CDR2 SFDVKD. With 3 bases removed from V and 3 bases from J, the gap between germline ends came to 8 bases. CDR3 bases: TGTGCCACCAGTGATGGGACTTACTACAATGAGCAGTTCTTC. It encodes CATSDGTYYNEQFF.

This clonotype was counted ten times or more. This chain uses TRBV4-1 with TRBJ1-3; D remains unclear. Germline V gene lookup returns CDR1 MGHRA and CDR2 YSYEKL. CDR3 length equals 13 residues. V was clipped by 3 bases and J by 2 bases, with 5 bases between them. This chain's CDR3 is CASSHQAGNTIYF. The CDR3 DNA sequence: TGCGCCAGCAGCCACCAGGCTGGAAACACCATATATTTT.

CDR3 nucleotide sequence: TGCAGTGCCCGTTCGACTAGCGGGGCCACAGATACGCAGTATTTT. This translates into CSARSTSGATDTQYF. The chain has TRBV20-1 and TRBJ2-3; 11 bases agree with TRBD2. Germline loops: CDR1 DFQATT, CDR2 SNEGSKA (reference sequence). This CDR3 region has 15 residues. After removal of 6 bases from V and 2 bases from J, the junction contained 7 bases not matched to a gene.

This clonotype was counted at least ten times. V is TRBV20-1 and J is TRBJ2-5; 11 nucleotides align to TRBD2. V shed 0 bases and J 4 bases; nucleotides not matched to a gene: 4. The CDR3 is 15 residues long. CDR1 and CDR2 (germline): DFQATT, SNEGSKA (reference sequence). CDR3 residues: CSARDPGTSGETQYF. The DNA of the CDR3 is TGCAGTGCTAGAGATCCCGGGACTAGCGGAGAGACCCAGTACTTC.

This clonotype was recorded a few times. The V call is TRBV18, the J call TRBJ2-7; 8 nucleotides agree with TRBD2. Trimming took 5 bases from V and 5 from J; bases not matched to a gene: 8. CDR1 is KGHSH and CDR2 is LQKENI in the germline V gene. CDR3 length equals 14 residues. The CDR3 spells CASSKAGAPHEQYF. The CDR3 DNA is TGTGCCAGCTCAAAAGCGGGGGCCCCCCACGAGCAGTACTTC.

This clonotype was seen more than once but under ten times. The V call is TRBV27, the J call TRBJ2-7; TRBD1 aligns across 9 bases. The CDR3 extends over 15 amino acids. Germline loops: CDR1 MNHEY, CDR2 SMNVEV (reference sequence). The V segment lost 5 bases and the J segment 2 bases; nucleotides outside the gene matches: 7. CDR3 sequence (DNA): TGTGCCAGCAGTGTTTGGGGGACAGGGCCCTACGAGCAGTACTTC. Protein product: CASSVWGTGPYEQYF.

This clonotype has just a few counts. The V gene is TRBV5-1, the J gene TRBJ1-1, with D perhaps TRBD1 (5 bases). V was clipped by 4 bases and J by 3 bases, with 13 bases between them. This CDR3 spans 14 amino acids. From germline, CDR1 is SGHRS and CDR2 YFSETQ. The CDR3: CASSPRGHDTEAFF. Here the CDR3 DNA reads TGCGCCAGCAGCCCCCGTGGACACGACACTGAAGCTTTCTTT.

There are a few counts of this clonotype. The chain employs TRBV20-1 and TRBJ2-3, with D possibly matching TRBD1 (6 bases). There are 13 residues in the CDR3. Trimming left V 6 bases short and J 1 base short, with 11 bases between. CDR1 is DFQATT and CDR2 is SNEGSKA in the germline V gene (reference sequence). The CDR3 loop reads CSAAGVGTDTQYF. For the CDR3, the DNA is TGCAGTGCGGCAGGGGTTGGCACAGATACGCAGTATTTT.

The rearrangement joins TRBV5-4 to TRBJ1-6, with TRBD1 as a possible D gene (5 bases). CDR1 is SGHNT and CDR2 is YYREEE in the germline V gene (reference sequence). CDR3 length equals 15 residues. Trimming stripped 3 bases from V and 6 bases from J, with 13 bases between. The CDR3 DNA reads as TGTGCCAGCAGCTCGGGACTTCAGGGTAATTCACCCCTCCACTTT. Amino acids: CASSSGLQGNSPLHF.

This clonotype was observed a single time. The V call is TRBV7-9, the J call TRBJ1-2; perhaps TRBD1 as D (5 bases). This CDR3 is 14 amino acids long. The V gene's germline CDR1 is SEHNR and CDR2 FQNEAQ (reference sequence). Deletions cut 2 bases from V and 4 bases from J, with 11 bases between. CDR3: CASSLPGTVYGYTF. The CDR3 coding sequence is TGTGCCAGCAGCTTACCCGGGACGGTCTATGGCTACACCTTC.

This chain connects TRBV20-1 to TRBJ2-3; D may be TRBD2 (6 bases). Germline values: CDR1 DFQATT, CDR2 SNEGSKA (reference sequence). The CDR3 consists of 16 residues. V was trimmed by 6 bases and J by 7 bases, leaving 26 bases between them. The CDR3 bases are TGCAGTGCCCCCCGAGGTCAGTGGGGCCGGGGGAATACGCAGTATTTT. Translation gives CSAPRGQWGRGNTQYF.

The sample holds many counts of this clonotype. This rearrangement joins TRBV29-1 to TRBJ2-1, with 9 bases that match TRBD2. The CDR3 runs 17 residues. Germline V gene data show CDR1 as SQVTM and CDR2 as ANQGSEA. Losses at the gene ends were 6 bases for V and 4 bases for J; bases not matched to a gene: 16. CDR3 DNA: TGCAGCGTCCAACCGAGCGGGGGGCCCGGCCCATACAATGAGCAGTTCTTC. This gives the protein CSVQPSGGPGPYNEQFF.

This clonotype was seen repeatedly, ten times or more. The chain combines TRBV4-1 with TRBJ1-5; D is possibly TRBD1 (6 bases). The V gene lost 5 bases and the J gene lost 0 bases, with 11 bases spanning the gap. CDR3 size: 15 residues. Germline V gene lookup returns CDR1 MGHRA and CDR2 YSYEKL. The CDR3 sequence: CASSDRQVSNQPQHF. CDR3 DNA sequence: TGCGCCAGCAGCGATAGACAGGTTAGCAATCAGCCCCAGCATTTT.

This clonotype has ten or more counts. This chain uses TRBV7-2 with TRBJ1-1; no clear D. Germline V lookup: CDR1 SGHTA, CDR2 FQGNSA. Between the trimmed V and J ends, which lost 5 bases and 3 bases, there was a span of 10 bases. This CDR3 comprises 13 residues. CDR3 sequence reads: CASSTVEHTEAFF. The CDR3 region has the DNA TGTGCCAGCAGCACCGTAGAGCACACTGAAGCTTTCTTT.

CDR3 residues: CASSYWGQTNTGELFF. CDR3 coding DNA: TGTGCCAGCAGTTACTGGGGACAGACGAACACCGGGGAGCTGTTTTTT. The chain recombines TRBV6-5 with TRBJ2-2; 7 bases fit TRBD1. J lost 0 bases, V lost 1 base, and 2 bases had no gene match. The CDR3 is made up of 16 amino acids. The germline V gene has CDR1 MNHEY and CDR2 SVGAGI.

This clonotype was recorded a few times. The chain employs TRBV11-2 and TRBJ2-7, with D tentatively TRBD2 (5 bases). The CDR3 is 14 residues long. V was trimmed by 6 bases and J by 2 bases, leaving 14 bases between them. Germline lookup yields CDR1 SGHAT and CDR2 FQNNGV. The chain's CDR3 is CASSSGGRPYEQYF. The CDR3 DNA reads as TGTGCCAGCAGTTCAGGAGGCAGGCCCTACGAGCAGTACTTC.

The chain uses TRBV6-5 and TRBJ1-4; the D is unclear. V was pared by 9 bases and J by 5 bases, with 19 bases between. The CDR3 loop spans 15 amino acids. Germline CDR1 MNHEY, CDR2 SVGAGI. CDR3 in amino acids: CASHGKGMLNEKLFF. The CDR3 coding sequence is TGTGCCAGTCATGGAAAGGGCATGCTCAATGAAAAACTGTTTTTT.

This clonotype was counted a few times. CDR3 sequence reads: CASSLFDRRGGTQYF. The CDR3 coding sequence is TGTGCCAGCAGCTTATTCGACAGGAGGGGAGGGACCCAGTACTTC. V gene TRBV7-2 combines with J gene TRBJ2-5; D might be TRBD1 or TRBD2, each matching 6 bases. Germline V gene sequence: CDR1 SGHTA, CDR2 FQGNSA. Trimming took off 2 bases at V and 7 bases at J, with 17 bases between the two ends. The CDR3 loop spans 15 amino acids.

This clonotype was recorded a few times. The chain carries TRBV12-3 or TRBV12-4 and TRBJ1-3, with D hard to call. The CDR3 runs to 14 residues. Trimming pared 6 bases from V and 4 bases from J, leaving 13 bases between. CDR3 sequence reads: CASSRPVAGNTIYF. CDR3 DNA: TGTGCCAGCAGCCGCCCGGTAGCGGGAAACACCATATATTTT.

The chain combines TRBV4-2 with TRBJ2-7; D could derive from TRBD1 or TRBD2 (5 bases each). V lost 1 base, J lost 6 bases, and 13 bases lay in between. The CDR3 is made up of 14 amino acids. In germline, CDR1 is LGHNA, CDR2 YNFKEQ. CDR3 in amino acids: CASSQGASGSEQYF. The CDR3 DNA follows: TGTGCCAGCAGCCAAGGAGCGTCAGGGAGCGAGCAGTACTTC.

This clonotype occurred many times. The J gene is TRBJ2-1, the V gene TRBV14; D is possibly TRBD1 or TRBD2 (6 bases each). Germline CDR1 SGHDN, CDR2 FVKESK. CDR3 size: 16 residues. Trimming removed 3 bases from V and 8 bases from J, with 20 bases in between. The CDR3 DNA sequence: TGTGCCAGCAGCCAGTTAGGGGGGCGCGGTCGCGATGAGCAGTTCTTC. Protein product: CASSQLGGRGRDEQFF.

The J gene is TRBJ2-3, the V gene TRBV25-1; D unclear. V lost 10 bases to trimming and J lost 1 base, with 12 bases between them. This CDR3 has 13 residues. The germline CDR1 and CDR2 sequences are MGHDK and SYGVNS. The DNA of the CDR3 is TGTGCCACTTCTCAGGCTGGCACAGATACGCAGTATTTT. This codes for CATSQAGTDTQYF.

This clonotype was seen more than once but under ten times. V and J are TRBV5-1 and TRBJ2-7, with D possibly matching TRBD1 (5 bases). This CDR3 contains 14 residues. The ends were cut back, 4 bases at V and 0 bases at J, with 11 bases in the middle. Germline V gene sequence: CDR1 SGHRS, CDR2 YFSETQ. The CDR3 region has the DNA TGCGCCAGCAGCAGTCAGGACACCTCCTACGAGCAGTACTTC. Its protein is CASSSQDTSYEQYF.

At least ten counts were recorded for this clonotype. This chain connects TRBV5-1 to TRBJ2-3, with no clear D. V lost 0 bases and J 2 bases, leaving 7 bases between the germline ends. Germline CDR1 SGHRS, CDR2 YFSETQ. The CDR3 totals 14 residues. CDR3 coding DNA: TGCGCCAGCAGCTTGGGAGGAAACACAGATACGCAGTATTTT. As protein: CASSLGGNTDTQYF.

This clonotype was detected a few times. The genes are TRBV10-3 and TRBJ2-7, with 9 bases lining up with TRBD1. The germline V gene encodes CDR1 ENHRY and CDR2 SYGVKD. The CDR3 has 13 amino acids. V shed 5 bases and J 6 bases; nucleotides not matched to a gene: 5. CDR3 sequence (DNA): TGTGCCATCAGTCCCGGGACAGGGACCGAGCAGTACGTC. It translates to CAISPGTGTEQYV.